Listed below are T cell receptor beta chains from one sample, sequenced in a study of blood T cell repertoires in COVID-19. The assay was immunoSEQ multiplex PCR, and TCRdb's table has in-frame clones only and misses some. Here the sample spans 250,000 to 350,000 clones, about 90% being singletons. What was sequenced was peripheral blood. The receptors shown here come from a woman aged 45-60 years who had recovered from COVID-19. Both conserved end residues are trimmed from each CDR3. Each record gives: D gene, V gene, J gene, CDR3 protein. The D gene is left open where the match is weak.

D gene: NA
V gene: TRBV11-3
J gene: TRBJ1-3
CDR3 protein: ASSPTAYSGNTIY

D gene: NA
V gene: TRBV18
J gene: TRBJ2-2
CDR3 protein: ASSPVLNGNTGELF

D gene: NA
V gene: TRBV5-4
J gene: TRBJ2-2
CDR3 protein: ASSSGSSGELF

D gene: NA
V gene: TRBV7-2
J gene: TRBJ2-1
CDR3 protein: ASSLLSEGEQF

D gene: NA
V gene: TRBV7-7
J gene: TRBJ2-7
CDR3 protein: ASSLYQGYEQY

D gene: NA
V gene: TRBV27
J gene: TRBJ2-5
CDR3 protein: ASSLSWGEETQY

D gene: NA
V gene: TRBV24-1
J gene: TRBJ1-2
CDR3 protein: ATSVTGNYGYT

D gene: NA
V gene: TRBV10-3
J gene: TRBJ1-6
CDR3 protein: AISRAEPQGNSPLH

D gene: NA
V gene: TRBV2
J gene: TRBJ1-1
CDR3 protein: ASRIRVTEAF

D gene: NA
V gene: TRBV5-8
J gene: TRBJ2-5
CDR3 protein: ASAGLLETQY

D gene: NA
V gene: TRBV25-1
J gene: TRBJ1-3
CDR3 protein: ASRETGNTIY

D gene: NA
V gene: TRBV19
J gene: TRBJ2-5
CDR3 protein: ASSIYRGGGQETQY

D gene: TRBD1
V gene: TRBV27
J gene: TRBJ2-5
CDR3 protein: ASSKQGEETQY

D gene: TRBD1
V gene: TRBV7-8
J gene: TRBJ1-6
CDR3 protein: ASSPGGQLRSPLH

D gene: TRBD2
V gene: TRBV11-3
J gene: TRBJ2-7
CDR3 protein: ASSPGRGSSYEQY

D gene: NA
V gene: TRBV12-3/TRBV12-4
J gene: TRBJ1-4
CDR3 protein: ASTPRGGEKLF

D gene: NA
V gene: TRBV6-4
J gene: TRBJ2-7
CDR3 protein: ASTETRGGIGYEQY

D gene: NA
V gene: TRBV29-1
J gene: TRBJ1-4
CDR3 protein: SVATGGSGNEKLF

D gene: NA
V gene: TRBV11-2
J gene: TRBJ2-6
CDR3 protein: ASSLGQLRGANVLT

D gene: NA
V gene: TRBV25-1
J gene: TRBJ1-6
CDR3 protein: ASSVGYSNSPLH

D gene: NA
V gene: TRBV5-4
J gene: TRBJ2-1
CDR3 protein: ASSLDQRRYNEQF

D gene: TRBD2
V gene: TRBV4-3
J gene: TRBJ2-1
CDR3 protein: ASSQGSLAGEMGNEQF

D gene: TRBD2
V gene: TRBV6-2/TRBV6-3
J gene: TRBJ2-2
CDR3 protein: ASSTLAGGTGELF

D gene: NA
V gene: TRBV4-2
J gene: TRBJ2-1
CDR3 protein: ASSQDIYGNNEQF

D gene: TRBD1
V gene: TRBV7-9
J gene: TRBJ2-7
CDR3 protein: ASSPRDRGQYEQY

D gene: TRBD2
V gene: TRBV14
J gene: TRBJ2-5
CDR3 protein: ASSRRTSGEETQY

D gene: TRBD1
V gene: TRBV7-9
J gene: TRBJ2-7
CDR3 protein: ASSLEGAREQY

D gene: TRBD2
V gene: TRBV2
J gene: TRBJ2-1
CDR3 protein: ASSDTSGATYNEQF

D gene: TRBD2
V gene: TRBV27
J gene: TRBJ2-5
CDR3 protein: ASSLSRTSASQETQY

D gene: NA
V gene: TRBV7-2
J gene: TRBJ1-3
CDR3 protein: ASSRHTGRPGNTIY

D gene: NA
V gene: TRBV19
J gene: TRBJ1-3
CDR3 protein: ASSKTATSGNTIY

D gene: TRBD1
V gene: TRBV7-2
J gene: TRBJ2-7
CDR3 protein: ASRRPGTGKGEQY

D gene: NA
V gene: TRBV4-3
J gene: TRBJ2-2
CDR3 protein: ASSQERSWNTGELF

D gene: TRBD1
V gene: TRBV11-2
J gene: TRBJ1-2
CDR3 protein: ASSLLETGGRGYT

D gene: TRBD2
V gene: TRBV4-2
J gene: TRBJ2-1
CDR3 protein: ASSRARTSGTYNEQF

D gene: TRBD1
V gene: TRBV6-5
J gene: TRBJ1-1
CDR3 protein: ASSRGLTGGTEAF

D gene: NA
V gene: TRBV4-2
J gene: TRBJ1-1
CDR3 protein: ASSQASGIAEAF

D gene: NA
V gene: TRBV10-3
J gene: TRBJ2-7
CDR3 protein: AIWAGYIYEQY

D gene: NA
V gene: TRBV5-1
J gene: TRBJ2-7
CDR3 protein: ASSLSDRLPYEQY

D gene: NA
V gene: TRBV3-1/TRBV3-2
J gene: TRBJ2-6
CDR3 protein: ASSQGVVPGVGANVLT

D gene: TRBD2
V gene: TRBV7-9
J gene: TRBJ2-2
CDR3 protein: ASSFELAGFRTGELF

D gene: NA
V gene: TRBV6-5
J gene: TRBJ1-1
CDR3 protein: ASRRDNAMNTEAF

D gene: NA
V gene: TRBV9
J gene: TRBJ1-5
CDR3 protein: ASSVGDMDQPQH

D gene: NA
V gene: TRBV28
J gene: TRBJ1-3
CDR3 protein: ASSLTSGYTIY

D gene: NA
V gene: TRBV11-1
J gene: TRBJ2-5
CDR3 protein: ASSQSTGRETQY

D gene: TRBD2
V gene: TRBV7-3
J gene: TRBJ2-1
CDR3 protein: ASSLTGREYNEQF